A selection of T cell receptor beta chains follows, all from one sample in a study of beta chain features in type 1 diabetes. TCRdb's copy holds only in-frame clones and misses some; the assay was immunoSEQ multiplex PCR. This sample has about 900,000 clones, with 15% to 20% found just once. The sample taken for sequencing was naive CD4+ T cells from blood. All receptors derive from a woman younger than 35 in good health. The CDR3 runs from the conserved cysteine through the conserved F or W. Fields, in order: D gene, V gene, J gene, clone size, CDR3 protein, CDR3 DNA. The D gene is left open where the match is weak. Clone size is stated in some rows and not others, as once, few, many or a class when expanded.

d_call: NA; v_call: TRBV18; j_call: TRBJ1-1; clone_size: NA; cdr3_aa: CASSPKGGPNTEAFF; cdr3_nt: TGTGCCAGCTCACCAAAGGGGGGACCGAACACTGAAGCTTTCTTT
d_call: NA; v_call: TRBV6-6; j_call: TRBJ2-1; clone_size: few; cdr3_aa: CASTDRNNEQFF; cdr3_nt: TGTGCCAGCACCGACCGGAACAATGAGCAGTTCTTC
d_call: NA; v_call: TRBV11-1; j_call: TRBJ2-1; clone_size: few; cdr3_aa: CASSLAAEDEQFF; cdr3_nt: TGTGCCAGCAGCTTAGCGGCAGAGGATGAGCAGTTCTTC
d_call: NA; v_call: TRBV9; j_call: TRBJ1-1; clone_size: NA; cdr3_aa: CASSEGKGVVGQGSRNTEAFF; cdr3_nt: TGTGCCAGCAGCGAAGGGAAAGGAGTGGTGGGGCAGGGAAGTAGAAACACTGAAGCTTTCTTT
d_call: TRBD1; v_call: TRBV2; j_call: TRBJ2-7; clone_size: few; cdr3_aa: CASRGDSYEQYF; cdr3_nt: TGTGCCAGCAGAGGGGACAGTTACGAGCAGTACTTC
d_call: NA; v_call: TRBV7-2; j_call: TRBJ1-2; clone_size: few; cdr3_aa: CASSLAFRSDYGYTF; cdr3_nt: TGTGCCAGCAGCTTAGCGTTCCGCAGCGACTATGGCTACACCTTC
d_call: NA; v_call: TRBV7-8; j_call: TRBJ2-3; clone_size: NA; cdr3_aa: CASSPHGSTSTDTQYF; cdr3_nt: TGTGCCAGCAGCCCACACGGGTCTACGAGCACAGATACGCAGTATTTT
d_call: NA; v_call: TRBV2; j_call: TRBJ2-5; clone_size: NA; cdr3_aa: CASRVRGSETQYF; cdr3_nt: TGTGCCAGCAGGGTTAGGGGCTCAGAGACCCAGTACTTC
d_call: TRBD2; v_call: TRBV16; j_call: TRBJ2-1; clone_size: few; cdr3_aa: CASNRSPIAGLNEQFF; cdr3_nt: TGTGCCAGCAACCGAAGTCCCATAGCGGGACTCAATGAGCAGTTCTTC
d_call: TRBD2; v_call: TRBV2; j_call: TRBJ2-1; clone_size: few; cdr3_aa: CASGRKTSGYNEQFF; cdr3_nt: TGTGCCAGCGGGAGAAAGACTAGCGGCTACAATGAGCAGTTCTTC
d_call: TRBD1; v_call: TRBV18; j_call: TRBJ2-7; clone_size: few; cdr3_aa: CASSPTVGQGKYF; cdr3_nt: TGTGCCAGCTCACCGACAGTGGGACAGGGCAAGTACTTC
d_call: NA; v_call: TRBV28; j_call: TRBJ1-1; clone_size: few; cdr3_aa: CASSSGEFLEAFF; cdr3_nt: TGTGCCAGCAGTTCGGGGGAATTCTTAGAAGCTTTCTTT
d_call: NA; v_call: TRBV5-4; j_call: TRBJ2-3; clone_size: NA; cdr3_aa: CASSLGDTDTDTQYF; cdr3_nt: TGTGCCAGCAGCTTGGGGGACACAGACACAGATACGCAGTATTTT
d_call: NA; v_call: TRBV7-2; j_call: TRBJ2-5; clone_size: NA; cdr3_aa: CASSRGTGETQYF; cdr3_nt: TGTGCCAGCAGCAGGGGGACCGGAGAGACCCAGTACTTC
d_call: TRBD2; v_call: TRBV5-1; j_call: TRBJ2-1; clone_size: NA; cdr3_aa: CASSPERTSYNEQFF; cdr3_nt: TGCGCCAGCAGCCCGGAAAGGACTAGCTACAATGAGCAGTTCTTC
d_call: TRBD2; v_call: TRBV30; j_call: TRBJ2-3; clone_size: NA; cdr3_aa: CAWSSSGRSGDTQYF; cdr3_nt: TGTGCCTGGAGTAGTAGCGGGAGGTCCGGAGATACGCAGTATTTT
d_call: NA; v_call: TRBV23-1; j_call: TRBJ2-1; clone_size: few; cdr3_aa: CASSQFVAPTLGNEQFF; cdr3_nt: TGCGCCAGCAGTCAATTCGTAGCGCCCACCCTAGGGAATGAGCAGTTCTTC
d_call: NA; v_call: TRBV15; j_call: TRBJ2-7; clone_size: NA; cdr3_aa: CATSRDFGSAEQYF; cdr3_nt: TGTGCCACCAGCAGAGATTTCGGGTCGGCAGAGCAGTACTTC
d_call: TRBD1; v_call: TRBV7-9; j_call: TRBJ1-5; clone_size: few; cdr3_aa: CASSDRVQPQHF; cdr3_nt: TGTGCCAGCAGTGACAGGGTTCAGCCCCAGCATTTT
d_call: NA; v_call: TRBV6-5; j_call: TRBJ2-1; clone_size: few; cdr3_aa: CASSYSKWTGEQFF; cdr3_nt: TGTGCCAGCAGTTACTCGAAATGGACGGGTGAGCAGTTCTTC
d_call: NA; v_call: TRBV20-1; j_call: TRBJ1-5; clone_size: NA; cdr3_aa: CSARSDESRHF; cdr3_nt: TGCAGTGCCAGATCGGACGAGTCGCGGCATTTT
d_call: TRBD2; v_call: TRBV4-3; j_call: TRBJ2-1; clone_size: few; cdr3_aa: CASSQGIVAGANEQFF; cdr3_nt: TGCGCCAGCAGCCAAGGGATAGTAGCGGGAGCCAATGAGCAGTTCTTC
d_call: NA; v_call: TRBV21-1; j_call: TRBJ2-3; clone_size: many; cdr3_aa: CASSTRRDIRDTQYF; cdr3_nt: TGTGCCAGCAGCACCAGACGGGACATTCGAGATACGCAGTATTTT
d_call: TRBD1; v_call: TRBV28; j_call: TRBJ2-1; clone_size: NA; cdr3_aa: CASRTRRDRGINEQFF; cdr3_nt: TGTGCCAGCAGGACTAGGCGGGACAGGGGGATCAATGAGCAGTTCTTC
d_call: NA; v_call: TRBV6-5; j_call: TRBJ1-2; clone_size: few; cdr3_aa: CVSGGAVYGYTF; cdr3_nt: TGTGTCAGCGGCGGGGCCGTCTATGGCTACACCTTC
d_call: TRBD1; v_call: TRBV29-1; j_call: TRBJ1-4; clone_size: NA; cdr3_aa: CSVAQGAGEKLFF; cdr3_nt: TGCAGCGTTGCGCAGGGGGCGGGTGAAAAACTGTTTTTT
d_call: TRBD1; v_call: TRBV16; j_call: TRBJ1-2; clone_size: few; cdr3_aa: CASSQITAGGGGYTF; cdr3_nt: TGTGCCAGCAGCCAAATCACCGCAGGGGGCGGTGGCTACACCTTC
d_call: NA; v_call: TRBV5-6; j_call: TRBJ2-1; clone_size: NA; cdr3_aa: CASSSRRISSYNEQFF; cdr3_nt: TGTGCCAGCAGCTCCCGACGGATTAGCTCCTACAATGAGCAGTTCTTC
d_call: NA; v_call: TRBV5-6; j_call: TRBJ2-1; clone_size: NA; cdr3_aa: CASSGEGTIPLSSYNEQFF; cdr3_nt: TGTGCCAGCAGCGGTGAGGGGACAATCCCCTTGAGCTCCTACAATGAGCAGTTCTTC
d_call: TRBD1; v_call: TRBV25-1; j_call: TRBJ2-3; clone_size: few; cdr3_aa: CASSAIFGQGATDTQYF; cdr3_nt: TGTGCCAGCAGTGCGATTTTCGGACAGGGGGCTACAGATACGCAGTATTTT
d_call: TRBD1; v_call: TRBV2; j_call: TRBJ2-7; clone_size: NA; cdr3_aa: CASRIGTGDQQYF; cdr3_nt: TGTGCCAGCAGGATCGGGACAGGGGATCAGCAGTACTTC
d_call: NA; v_call: TRBV11-2; j_call: TRBJ2-1; clone_size: NA; cdr3_aa: CASSSFGNEQFF; cdr3_nt: TGTGCCAGCAGTTCCTTCGGGAATGAGCAGTTCTTC
d_call: NA; v_call: TRBV19; j_call: TRBJ2-1; clone_size: few; cdr3_aa: CASSPPGPYNEQFF; cdr3_nt: TGTGCCAGTAGTCCGCCGGGCCCCTACAATGAGCAGTTCTTC
d_call: NA; v_call: TRBV7-9; j_call: TRBJ2-1; clone_size: few; cdr3_aa: CASSPAGHRRSEQFF; cdr3_nt: TGTGCCAGCAGCCCGGCCGGCCACCGAAGAAGTGAGCAGTTCTTC
d_call: TRBD2; v_call: TRBV19; j_call: TRBJ2-3; clone_size: NA; cdr3_aa: CATTRGGPDTQYF; cdr3_nt: TGTGCCACCACCCGGGGGGGGCCAGATACGCAGTATTTT
d_call: TRBD1; v_call: TRBV4-3; j_call: TRBJ1-1; clone_size: NA; cdr3_aa: CASSQDWDSMNTEAFF; cdr3_nt: TGCGCCAGCAGCCAAGATTGGGACAGTATGAACACTGAAGCTTTCTTT
d_call: NA; v_call: TRBV5-1; j_call: TRBJ1-4; clone_size: NA; cdr3_aa: CASSLARQVNEKLFF; cdr3_nt: TGCGCCAGCAGCTTGGCTCGCCAGGTGAATGAAAAACTGTTTTTT
d_call: TRBD2; v_call: TRBV7-2; j_call: TRBJ2-5; clone_size: few; cdr3_aa: CASSLMTSGRLFDQETQYF; cdr3_nt: TGTGCCAGCAGCTTGATGACTAGCGGGAGGCTGTTCGACCAAGAGACCCAGTACTTC
d_call: NA; v_call: TRBV2; j_call: TRBJ2-3; clone_size: few; cdr3_aa: CASTVQATDTQYF; cdr3_nt: TGTGCCAGCACGGTTCAGGCCACAGATACGCAGTATTTT
d_call: TRBD1; v_call: TRBV7-9; j_call: TRBJ1-4; clone_size: NA; cdr3_aa: CASSTDRGAIATNEKLFF; cdr3_nt: TGTGCCAGCAGCACTGACAGGGGCGCCATAGCAACTAATGAAAAACTGTTTTTT
d_call: NA; v_call: TRBV11-3; j_call: TRBJ2-1; clone_size: NA; cdr3_aa: CASSLDPGPPYNEQFF; cdr3_nt: TGTGCCAGCAGCTTAGATCCAGGGCCACCCTACAATGAGCAGTTCTTC
d_call: NA; v_call: TRBV11-2; j_call: TRBJ2-7; clone_size: few; cdr3_aa: CASKGHEQYF; cdr3_nt: TGTGCCAGCAAGGGACACGAGCAGTACTTC
d_call: NA; v_call: TRBV10-3; j_call: TRBJ2-7; clone_size: few; cdr3_aa: CAITPTSSAYEQYF; cdr3_nt: TGTGCCATCACCCCCACTAGTTCCGCCTACGAGCAGTACTTC
d_call: NA; v_call: TRBV7-8; j_call: TRBJ1-2; clone_size: few; cdr3_aa: CASSADRPYGYTF; cdr3_nt: TGTGCCAGCAGCGCTGACAGACCTTATGGCTACACCTTC
d_call: TRBD2; v_call: TRBV2; j_call: TRBJ2-1; clone_size: NA; cdr3_aa: CASSTGGFSNEQFF; cdr3_nt: TGTGCCAGCAGTACGGGAGGGTTCAGCAATGAGCAGTTCTTC
d_call: NA; v_call: TRBV6-4; j_call: TRBJ2-1; clone_size: NA; cdr3_aa: CASSYPTSEQFF; cdr3_nt: TGTGCCAGCAGTTATCCGACCAGTGAGCAGTTCTTC
d_call: NA; v_call: TRBV4-3; j_call: TRBJ2-7; clone_size: NA; cdr3_aa: CASSQEWGPYEQYF; cdr3_nt: TGCGCCAGCAGCCAAGAATGGGGACCTTACGAGCAGTACTTC
d_call: TRBD2; v_call: TRBV28; j_call: TRBJ2-4; clone_size: NA; cdr3_aa: CASKRELAKNIQYF; cdr3_nt: TGTGCCAGCAAGCGGGAACTAGCCAAAAACATTCAGTACTTC
d_call: TRBD2; v_call: TRBV7-9; j_call: TRBJ2-7; clone_size: NA; cdr3_aa: CASSPRTSGGYEQYF; cdr3_nt: TGTGCCAGCAGCCCACGGACTAGCGGAGGCTACGAGCAGTACTTC
d_call: NA; v_call: TRBV7-9; j_call: TRBJ2-1; clone_size: few; cdr3_aa: CASSLYRNEQFF; cdr3_nt: TGTGCCAGCAGCTTATATAGGAATGAGCAGTTCTTC
d_call: NA; v_call: TRBV2; j_call: TRBJ2-2; clone_size: few; cdr3_aa: CASNLENTGELFF; cdr3_nt: TGTGCCAGCAACTTAGAGAACACCGGGGAGCTGTTTTTT
d_call: NA; v_call: TRBV6-5; j_call: TRBJ2-7; clone_size: few; cdr3_aa: CASSYSSRPLYEQYF; cdr3_nt: TGTGCCAGCAGTTACTCGAGCAGACCGCTTTACGAGCAGTACTTC
d_call: NA; v_call: TRBV7-2; j_call: TRBJ1-2; clone_size: few; cdr3_aa: CASSLSTTLGYTF; cdr3_nt: TGTGCCAGCAGCTTATCTACAACACTCGGCTACACCTTC
d_call: TRBD1; v_call: TRBV11-2; j_call: TRBJ2-2; clone_size: few; cdr3_aa: CASSPYAGQGAGTGELFF; cdr3_nt: TGTGCCAGCAGCCCTTATGCCGGACAGGGGGCCGGCACCGGGGAGCTGTTTTTT
d_call: NA; v_call: TRBV20-1; j_call: TRBJ1-2; clone_size: NA; cdr3_aa: CSVRHRPGYTF; cdr3_nt: TGCAGTGTCCGGCACCGGCCCGGCTACACCTTC
d_call: TRBD2; v_call: TRBV5-1; j_call: TRBJ2-3; clone_size: NA; cdr3_aa: CASSTSPTSGTPGDTQYF; cdr3_nt: TGCGCCAGCAGCACCAGCCCGACTAGCGGGACTCCGGGAGATACGCAGTATTTT
d_call: TRBD1; v_call: TRBV28; j_call: TRBJ1-1; clone_size: few; cdr3_aa: CASSFSTQGAGTEAFF; cdr3_nt: TGTGCCAGCAGTTTCTCTACCCAGGGGGCTGGCACTGAAGCTTTCTTT
d_call: NA; v_call: TRBV14; j_call: TRBJ2-1; clone_size: NA; cdr3_aa: CASSQLTTTGSVPDEQFF; cdr3_nt: TGTGCCAGCAGCCAACTTACGACGACAGGATCTGTGCCTGATGAGCAGTTCTTC
d_call: NA; v_call: TRBV2; j_call: TRBJ2-1; clone_size: NA; cdr3_aa: CASSIQGYEQFF; cdr3_nt: TGTGCCAGCAGTATACAGGGCTATGAGCAGTTCTTC